Each of the 16 T cell receptor beta chains below was sequenced from the same sample in a study of blood T cells in healthy people across ages. With a J-beta primer mix and a sample-barcoded 5' primer, a second PCR ran about 7 to 12 cycles. From the 5' RACE reads, TCRdb called clonotypes with MiXCR, one entry per CDR3 protein. Counted here are 550,000 to 750,000 distinct CDR3 sequences, roughly 21% occurring once; the ten biggest clones make up roughly 3.9%. The sample was blood. Receptors were obtained from a man in his 70s in good health.

The V gene is TRBV2, the J gene TRBJ1-5; no clear D. V lost 3 bases to trimming and J lost 3 bases, with 18 bases between them. The CDR3 runs 17 residues. Germline CDR1 and CDR2: SNHLY and FYNNEI. The CDR3 sequence: CASSDSLGNSHNQPQHF. The CDR3 coding sequence is TGTGCCAGCAGTGACTCCCTAGGAAACAGCCACAATCAGCCCCAGCATTTT.

This clonotype was recorded a few times. V and J are TRBV5-5 and TRBJ2-7; D possibly corresponds to TRBD2 (6 bases). V gave up 5 bases and J gave up 0 bases, with 12 bases separating them. Looked up from germline, CDR1 is SGHKS and CDR2 is YYEKEE (reference sequence). This CDR3 is built from 14 residues. DNA for the CDR3: TGTGCCAGCAGGTCGTGGGGGGACTCCTACGAGCAGTACTTC. This encodes CASRSWGDSYEQYF.

The chain recombines TRBV20-1 with TRBJ2-5, with D possibly TRBD2 on 6 matching bases. The CDR3 has 15 residues. V shed 2 bases and J shed 7 bases, with 20 bases lying between them. Per germline, CDR1 DFQATT and CDR2 SNEGSKA (reference sequence). CDR3 DNA sequence: TGCAGTGCTAGACCTGGGCGGGACTCCACGGGGACCCAGTACTTC. Its protein product is CSARPGRDSTGTQYF.

The V gene is TRBV20-1, the J gene TRBJ2-1, with D possibly called TRBD1 or TRBD2 (6 bases each). Per the germline V gene, CDR1 is DFQATT and CDR2 is SNEGSKA (reference sequence). The CDR3 runs 13 residues. The CDR3 bases are TGCTCCTTAGGGGGAGGAGACTACAATGAGCAGTTCTTC. This sequence encodes CSLGGGDYNEQFF.

V and J are TRBV9 and TRBJ1-2, with TRBD1 matching over 7 bases. The CDR3 is 14 amino acids. V dropped 2 bases and J dropped 5; count of bases not matched to a gene: 6. The V gene's germline CDR1 is SGDLS and CDR2 YYNGEE. The CDR3 loop reads CASSVRDRSYGYTF. In DNA form, the CDR3 reads TGTGCCAGCAGCGTCCGGGACAGAAGTTATGGCTACACCTTC.

V and J are TRBV6-4 and TRBJ2-5; D possibly matches TRBD1 or TRBD2 (5 bases each). V shed 7 bases and J shed 0 bases, with 12 bases lying between them. CDR1 MRHNA and CDR2 SNTAGT come from the germline V gene. CDR3 length: 14 amino acids. CDR3 protein: CASIRRDHQETQYF. The CDR3 coding sequence is TGTGCCAGCATTCGCAGGGACCACCAAGAGACCCAGTACTTC.

The rearrangement joins TRBV18 to TRBJ2-1, with 7 bases aligning to TRBD2. The V and J ends lost 2 bases and 3 bases, in that order; junction bases with no gene match: 4. Germline V gene lookup returns CDR1 KGHSH and CDR2 LQKENI. The CDR3 is 15 residues long. The CDR3, as DNA: TGTGCCAGCTCACCAAATGGGAGGGTCTACAATGAGCAGTTCTTC. Residues: CASSPNGRVYNEQFF.

In its sample, this clonotype was seen a few times. The V call is TRBV12-3 or TRBV12-4, the J call TRBJ2-6; 13 nucleotides align to TRBD2. The CDR3 is made up of 19 amino acids. The trim removed 5 bases at V and 0 bases at J, leaving 7 bases unmatched. This CDR3 is CASSHRGLAGFSGANVLTF. CDR3 nucleotide sequence: TGTGCCAGCAGTCACCGGGGACTAGCGGGATTCTCTGGGGCCAACGTCCTGACTTTC.

In this sample, this clonotype turned up a few times. The chain is built from TRBV4-2 and TRBJ2-3; D gene ambiguous. Germline V gene sequence: CDR1 LGHNA, CDR2 YNFKEQ. This CDR3 has 13 amino acids. Deletions cut 1 base from V and 5 bases from J, with 7 bases between. The CDR3 spells CASSQGLVDTQYF. CDR3 nucleotides: TGTGCCAGCAGCCAAGGGTTGGTAGATACGCAGTATTTT.

CDR3 loop: CSARGEVTGGQPQHF. Written as DNA, the CDR3 is TGCAGTGCTAGAGGTGAGGTAACAGGGGGGCAGCCCCAGCATTTT. The rearrangement joins TRBV20-1 to TRBJ1-5, with 8 bases fitting TRBD1. The germline gives CDR1 DFQATT, CDR2 SNEGSKA (reference sequence). The junction had 9 bases not matched to a gene; V was cut back by 1 base and J by 7 bases. The CDR3 runs to 15 residues.

The J gene is TRBJ1-6, the V gene TRBV7-2, with 8 nucleotides matching TRBD1. V was clipped by 3 bases and J by 10 bases; unmatched bases: 5. In germline, CDR1 is SGHTA, CDR2 FQGNSA. The CDR3 loop spans 14 amino acids. Here the CDR3 reads CASSFGQGASPLHF. In nucleotides, the CDR3 is TGTGCCAGCAGCTTCGGCCAGGGGGCCTCACCCCTCCACTTT.

The sample holds a few counts of this clonotype. V is TRBV12-3 or TRBV12-4 and J is TRBJ1-5, with 7 nucleotides matching TRBD1. Losses at the gene ends were 6 bases for V and 4 bases for J; bases not matched to a gene: 6. CDR3 length: 14 residues. The CDR3 nucleotides are TGTGCCAGCAGCATCGACAGGGCGAATCAGCCCCAGCATTTT. Translation: CASSIDRANQPQHF.

The V and J genes are TRBV7-3 and TRBJ2-5, with unresolved D. The DNA end favors TRBJ2-7, so the J call may be wrong. Germline lookup yields CDR1 SGHTA and CDR2 FQGTGA. The CDR3 length is 15 residues. In DNA form, the CDR3 reads TGTGCCAGCAGCTTAACCCCGAGTCCAACCTACGAGCAGTACTTC. It specifies CASSLTPSPTYEQYF.

This clonotype was seen many times. The V gene is TRBV20-1, the J gene TRBJ1-6, with D possibly TRBD1 on 5 matching bases. CDR3 length: 16 amino acids. Trimming pared 2 bases from V and 0 bases from J, leaving 11 bases between. From germline, CDR1 is DFQATT and CDR2 SNEGSKA (reference sequence). The CDR3 is CSARSYRSSYNSPLHF. The CDR3 bases are TGCAGTGCTAGATCGTACAGGAGCTCCTATAATTCACCCCTCCACTTT.

This clonotype was observed a few times. The rearrangement uses TRBV18 and TRBJ2-2; a possible D gene is TRBD2 (6 bases). The V gene's germline CDR1 is KGHSH and CDR2 LQKENI. The CDR3 sequence is 15 residues long. Trimming cost V 5 bases and J 0 bases, with 10 bases left between them. In nucleotides, the CDR3 is TGTGCCAGCTCAACGCGGGAACCGAACACCGGGGAGCTGTTTTTT. It encodes CASSTREPNTGELFF.

For this clonotype: An end of the junction differs from the germline gene, which may be a read error. CDR3 region: CTSSQDGGGTDTQYF. CDR3 coding DNA: TGCACCAGCAGCCAAGACGGCGGGGGCACAGATACGCAGTATTTT. V is TRBV4-1 and J is TRBJ2-3, with D possibly TRBD2 on 6 matching bases. Germline assignment: CDR1 MGHRA and CDR2 YSYEKL. The CDR3 loop spans 15 amino acids.